What follows describes a single TCR beta chain. The data derive from a study of blood T cell repertoires in COVID-19. Study-level background: Samples of COVID-19 (acute and convalescent) were obtained from the United States, Italy and Spain. Sources were T cells, B-cell-depleted T cells, or PBMCs; the material itself was cDNA or gDNA.

Per the study methods: Researchers report that nucleated cell counts were estimated from reference gene primer amplification. This table comes from immunoSEQ multiplex PCR, and its TCRdb copy is limited to in-frame clones, with some not included. V, J and clone size are taken as reported in that table, and D and trimming were inferred from the DNA itself. In the table there are roughly 350,000 clones, around 87% of which are singletons. The CDR3 is 17 residues long. Trimming pared 0 bases from V and 0 bases from J, leaving 13 bases between. Per the germline V gene, CDR1 is SGDLS and CDR2 is YYNGEE. The TCR was taken from a woman aged 50 to 60 with active or convalescent COVID-19. Sequences were obtained from peripheral blood. The gene calls are TRBV9 and TRBJ1-3; perhaps TRBD1 as D (6 bases). CDR3 region: CASSVEDRRSSGNTIYF. The CDR3, as DNA: TGTGCCAGCAGCGTAGAAGACAGGCGATCCTCTGGAAACACCATATATTTT. The full variable domain, rest sourced from reference TRBV9 and TRBJ1-3, is DSGVTQTPKHLITATGQRVTLRCSPRSGDLSVYWYQQSLDQGLQFLIQYYNGEERAKGNILERFSAQQFPDLHSELNLSSLELGDSALYFCASSVEDRRSSGNTIYFGEGSWLTVV.